The 8 T cell receptor beta chains presented below share a single source sample, sequenced in a study of blood T cell repertoires in COVID-19 (dated by TCRdb to the early 2020s). Library generation was performed with the immunoSEQ multiplex PCR assay. What TCRdb holds here is the immuneACCESS table cut down to in-frame rearrangements. Part of the clones is not present; checked against another copy, under half of the missing clones reflect an unresolved V gene, and the others are unexplained. The sample data list under 75,000 clones, and more than 60% of these were observed just once. The leading ten clones occupy 4.5% to 7% of the sample. Sequencing was done on a sample of peripheral blood. The receptors originated from a woman aged 65 to 85 with acute or convalescent COVID-19.

This clone was seen only a few times. The chain recombines TRBV4-1 with TRBJ2-5, with a tentative D call TRBD1 (5 bases). The CDR3 is 15 amino acids. Trimming pared 3 bases from V and 4 bases from J, leaving 15 bases between. Germline V gene data show CDR1 as MGHRA and CDR2 as YSYEKL. The CDR3 region has the DNA TGCGCCAGCAGCCATGGTGACAGTCCCCGAGAGACCCAGTACTTC. This gives the protein CASSHGDSPRETQYF.

A few counts support this clone. J is TRBJ2-1 and V is TRBV11-3; no definite D call. The CDR3 has 13 residues. Trimming took 0 bases from V and 5 from J, leaving 5 bases between them. The germline V gene encodes CDR1 SGHNT and CDR2 YENEEA. The CDR3: CASSLEQNNEQFF. The CDR3 DNA reads as TGTGCCAGCAGCTTAGAACAGAACAATGAGCAGTTCTTC.

The chain recombines TRBV7-9 with TRBJ1-2; TRBD1 might be the D (6 bases). V lost 5 bases and J lost 4, with 20 bases in between. The CDR3 extends over 16 amino acids. From germline, CDR1 is SEHNR and CDR2 FQNEAQ (reference sequence). The CDR3 DNA reads TGTGCCAGCAGCCTTGACCGGGGGGGCGACCCCTATGGCTACACCTTC. Residues: CASSLDRGGDPYGYTF.

V and J are TRBV6-5 and TRBJ1-1; TRBD1 matches 8 bases. Trimming cost V 9 bases and J 1 base; bases outside gene matches: 4. The CDR3 has 13 residues. The germline gives CDR1 MNHEY, CDR2 SVGAGI. CDR3 coding DNA: TGTGCCAGTCTCGGGACAGGGAACACTGAAGCTTTCTTT. Protein sequence: CASLGTGNTEAFF.

The chain is built from TRBV7-3 and TRBJ2-6, with a possible D match to TRBD1 (6 bases). Germline-derived CDR1 and CDR2 are SGHTA and FQGTGA. V was cut by 6 bases and J by 1 base, with 13 bases left in between. CDR3 length: 16 residues. The CDR3 DNA is TGTGCCAGCAGGATGGACAGTTCATCTGGGGCCAACGTCCTGACTTTC. It yields the protein CASRMDSSSGANVLTF.

This clone was seen a handful of times. This rearrangement joins TRBV28 to TRBJ2-1; possible D gene TRBD1, 6 bases. There are 14 residues in the CDR3. With 11 bases removed from V and 2 bases from J, the gap between germline ends came to 16 bases. CDR1 MDHEN and CDR2 SYDVKM come from the germline V gene. Written as DNA, the CDR3 is TGTGCCTCACGTGAGGCAGGGGCCTACAATGAGCAGTTCTTC. It specifies CASREAGAYNEQFF.

The V and J genes are TRBV28 and TRBJ2-3; D is possibly TRBD2 (6 bases). Germline V lookup: CDR1 MDHEN, CDR2 SYDVKM. The CDR3 has 13 residues. Trimming cost V 4 bases and J 1 base, with 6 bases left between them. For the CDR3, the DNA is TGTGCCAGCAGTTGGGGGGGCACAGATACGCAGTATTTT. It yields the protein CASSWGGTDTQYF.

The chain combines TRBV6-5 with TRBJ2-7; 11 bases match TRBD2. There are 13 residues in the CDR3. The germline V gene has CDR1 MNHEY and CDR2 SVGAGI. Losses at the gene ends were 5 bases for V and 7 bases for J; bases not matched to a gene: 4. In DNA form, the CDR3 reads TGTGCCAGCAGTCTAGCGGGGGGCCGGGAGCAGTACTTC. This encodes CASSLAGGREQYF.